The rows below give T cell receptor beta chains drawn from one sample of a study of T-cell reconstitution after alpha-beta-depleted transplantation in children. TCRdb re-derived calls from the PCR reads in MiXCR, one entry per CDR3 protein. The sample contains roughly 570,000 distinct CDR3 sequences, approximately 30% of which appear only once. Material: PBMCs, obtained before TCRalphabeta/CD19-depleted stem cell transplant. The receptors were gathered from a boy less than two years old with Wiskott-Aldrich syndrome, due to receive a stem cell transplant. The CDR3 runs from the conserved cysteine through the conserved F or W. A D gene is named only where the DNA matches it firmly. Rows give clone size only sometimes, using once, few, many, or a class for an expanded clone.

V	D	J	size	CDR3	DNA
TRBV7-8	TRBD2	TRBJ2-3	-	CASSRTSGRSYTQYF	TGTGCCAGCAGCCGGACTAGCGGGAGGTCGTATACGCAGTATTTT
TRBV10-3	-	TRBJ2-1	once	CAISETTRREASSSSYNEQFF	TGTGCCATCAGTGAGACCACTAGAAGGGAAGCGAGTTCGAGCTCCTACAATGAGCAGTTCTTC
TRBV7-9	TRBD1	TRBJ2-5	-	CASSLATGQGQETQYF	TGTGCCAGCAGCTTAGCGACCGGACAGGGCCAAGAGACCCAGTACTTC
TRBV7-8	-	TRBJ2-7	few	CASSLSYSSYEQYF	TGTGCCAGCAGCCTTTCCTATAGCTCCTACGAGCAGTACTTC
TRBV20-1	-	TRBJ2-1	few	CSARAPTFTNEQFF	TGCAGTGCTAGAGCCCCCACTTTCACGAATGAGCAGTTCTTC
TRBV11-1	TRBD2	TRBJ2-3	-	CASSLVGWLAGGSSTDTQYF	TGTGCCAGCAGCTTAGTAGGTTGGCTAGCGGGAGGCTCGAGCACAGATACGCAGTATTTT
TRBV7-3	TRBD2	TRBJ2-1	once	CASSLKGTSNFNEQFF	TGTGCCAGCAGCTTAAAGGGGACTAGCAATTTTAATGAGCAGTTCTTC
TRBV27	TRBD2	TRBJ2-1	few	CASSDVAGGTYNEQFF	TGTGCCAGCTCCGACGTAGCGGGAGGGACCTACAATGAGCAGTTCTTC
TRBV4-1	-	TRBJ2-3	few	CASSQGQGLTDTQYF	TGCGCCAGCAGCCAAGGTCAGGGGCTCACAGATACGCAGTATTTT
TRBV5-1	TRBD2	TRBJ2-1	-	CASSLAGASGRPSSYNEQFF	TGCGCCAGCAGCTTGGCCGGGGCTAGCGGGAGGCCAAGCTCCTACAATGAGCAGTTCTTC
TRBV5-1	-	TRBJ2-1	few	CASSLKEFYNEQFF	TGCGCCAGCAGCTTAAAGGAATTTTACAATGAGCAGTTCTTC
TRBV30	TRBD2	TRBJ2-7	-	CAWLPAGLDEQYF	TGTGCCTGGCTCCCAGCGGGATTGGACGAGCAGTACTTC
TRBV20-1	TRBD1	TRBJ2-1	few	CSASTTQGAKTYNEQFF	TGCAGTGCTAGTACTACACAGGGGGCCAAAACCTACAATGAGCAGTTCTTC
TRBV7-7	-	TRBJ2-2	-	CASSDYTGELFF	TGTGCCAGCAGCGACTACACCGGGGAGCTGTTTTTT
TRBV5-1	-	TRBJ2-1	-	CASSLGESQQFF	TGCGCCAGCAGCTTGGGTGAAAGTCAGCAGTTCTTC
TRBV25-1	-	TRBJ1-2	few	CASSQNYGYTF	TGTGCCAGCAGCCAGAACTATGGCTACACCTTC
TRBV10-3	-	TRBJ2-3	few	CAISVRDNTDTQYF	TGTGCCATCAGTGTAAGGGACAACACAGATACGCAGTATTTT
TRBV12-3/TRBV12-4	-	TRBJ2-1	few	CATLTSSYNEQFF	TGTGCCACCCTGACTAGCTCCTACAATGAGCAGTTCTTC
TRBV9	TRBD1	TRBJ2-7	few	CASSPRQGWLTYEQYF	TGTGCCAGCAGCCCCCGACAGGGCTGGCTAACCTACGAGCAGTACTTC
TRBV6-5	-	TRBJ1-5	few	CASSYSMGVDQPQHF	TGTGCCAGCAGTTACTCGATGGGGGTCGATCAGCCCCAGCATTTT
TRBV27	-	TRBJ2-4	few	CASSSGTRAKNIQYF	TGTGCCAGCAGTTCGGGGACAAGGGCCAAAAACATTCAGTACTTC
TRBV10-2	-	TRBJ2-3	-	CASIGGEGTDTQYF	TGCGCCAGCATAGGAGGGGAGGGCACAGATACGCAGTATTTT
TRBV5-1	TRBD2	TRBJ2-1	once	CASSVGLAGAAEQFF	TGCGCCAGCAGCGTAGGACTAGCGGGAGCAGCAGAGCAGTTCTTC
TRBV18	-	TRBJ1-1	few	CASSPGRVSKGNTEAFF	TGTGCCAGCTCACCGGGGCGGGTCTCAAAGGGGAACACTGAAGCTTTCTTT
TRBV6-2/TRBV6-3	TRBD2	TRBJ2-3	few	CASSNGGQRGGF	TGTGCCAGCAGCAACGGCGGCCAGCGGGGAGGTTTT
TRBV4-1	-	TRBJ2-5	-	CASSQGILGTRWETQYF	TGCGCCAGCAGCCAAGGGATCCTGGGAACTAGATGGGAGACCCAGTACTTC
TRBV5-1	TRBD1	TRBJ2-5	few	CASSWDRFQETQYF	TGCGCCAGCAGCTGGGACAGGTTCCAAGAGACCCAGTACTTC
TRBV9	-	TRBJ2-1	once	CASSVAPTSYNEQFF	TGTGCCAGCAGCGTAGCCCCGACATCTTACAATGAGCAGTTCTTC
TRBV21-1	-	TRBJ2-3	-	CASSNGTSGRRTDTQYF	TGTGCCAGCAGCAACGGGACTAGCGGGAGGCGAACAGATACGCAGTATTTT
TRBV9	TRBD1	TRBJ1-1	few	CASSEISPGQWNTEAFF	TGTGCCAGCAGCGAGATCTCCCCGGGACAGTGGAACACTGAAGCTTTCTTT
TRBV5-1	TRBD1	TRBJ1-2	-	CASSKPGTGVGYGYTF	TGCGCCAGCAGCAAGCCCGGGACAGGGGTTGGCTATGGCTACACCTTC
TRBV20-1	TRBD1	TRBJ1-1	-	CSARDTLGQRNTEAFF	TGCAGTGCTAGAGATACTCTGGGACAGCGGAACACTGAAGCTTTCTTT
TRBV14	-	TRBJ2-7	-	CASSQDWGKRGYEQYF	TGTGCCAGCAGCCAAGATTGGGGGAAGAGGGGCTACGAGCAGTACTTC
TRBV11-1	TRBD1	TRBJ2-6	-	CASSEDRGLLPGANVLTF	TGTGCCAGCAGCGAAGACAGGGGGCTTCTCCCTGGGGCCAACGTCCTGACTTTC
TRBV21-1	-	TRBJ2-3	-	CASSKAQMAGDETDTQYF	TGTGCCAGCAGCAAAGCTCAGATGGCGGGAGATGAGACAGATACGCAGTATTTT
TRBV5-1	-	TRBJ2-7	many	CASSLGRLSYEQYF	TGCGCCAGCAGCTTGGGAAGACTCTCCTACGAGCAGTACTTC
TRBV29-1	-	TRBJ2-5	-	CSVGQGPETQYF	TGCAGCGTTGGCCAGGGGCCGGAGACCCAGTACTTC